This T cell receptor beta chain was documented in a study of blood T cell repertoires in COVID-19. Overall study: From T cells, B-cell-depleted T cells, or PBMCs came the material, which was cDNA or gDNA.

Authors' methods: By means of reference gene primer amplification, nucleated cell counts were estimated. Using immunoSEQ multiplex PCR, the repertoire was profiled, and TCRdb retains in-frame clones only, with some absent. That table supplies the V and J calls and clone size; D and trimming were determined from the DNA. The data hold more than 120,000 clones, with 70% to 90% observed a single time. CDR3 length: 13 amino acids. V was clipped by 4 bases and J by 7 bases; unmatched bases: 4. CDR1 and CDR2 (germline): MDHEN, SYDVKM. The rearrangement joins TRBV28 to TRBJ2-1; TRBD1 matches at 7 bases. This TCR was recovered from a human donor with acute or convalescent COVID-19. The donor label of this sample is uncertain. Material: peripheral blood. CDR3 sequence: CASSSTGLNEQFF. For the CDR3, the DNA is TGTGCCAGCAGTTCGACAGGGTTGAATGAGCAGTTCTTC. The full variable domain, in which reference TRBV28 and TRBJ2-1 provide the parts outside the CDR3, is DVKVTQSSRYLVKRTGEKVFLECVQDMDHENMFWYRQDPGLGLRLIYFSYDVKMKEKGDIPEGYSVSREKKERFSLILESASTNQTSMYLCASSSTGLNEQFFGPGTRLTVL.